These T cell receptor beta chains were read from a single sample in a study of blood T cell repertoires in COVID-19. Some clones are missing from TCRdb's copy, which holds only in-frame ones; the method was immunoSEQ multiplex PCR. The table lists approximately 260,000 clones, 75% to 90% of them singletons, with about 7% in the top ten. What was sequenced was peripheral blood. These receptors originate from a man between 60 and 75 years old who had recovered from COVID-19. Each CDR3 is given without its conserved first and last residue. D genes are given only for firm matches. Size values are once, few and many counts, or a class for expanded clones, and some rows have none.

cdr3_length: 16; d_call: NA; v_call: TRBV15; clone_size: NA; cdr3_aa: ATSRDLYAEQNADTQY
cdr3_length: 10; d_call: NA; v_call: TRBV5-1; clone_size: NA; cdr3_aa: ASSLGLETQY
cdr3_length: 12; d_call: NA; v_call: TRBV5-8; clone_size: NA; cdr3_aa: ACSRRREKDIQY
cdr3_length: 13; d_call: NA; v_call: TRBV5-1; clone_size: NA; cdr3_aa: ASSPGYVGNQPQH
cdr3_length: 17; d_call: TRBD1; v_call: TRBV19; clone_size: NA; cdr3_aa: ASSRSGQPMESSNQPQH
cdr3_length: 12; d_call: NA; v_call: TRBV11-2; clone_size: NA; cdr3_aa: ASSRGLGGNTIY
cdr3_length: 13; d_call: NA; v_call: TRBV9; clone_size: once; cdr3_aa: ASSVETGANYGYT
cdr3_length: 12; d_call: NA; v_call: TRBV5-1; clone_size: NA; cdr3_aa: ASNRDPRPYEQF
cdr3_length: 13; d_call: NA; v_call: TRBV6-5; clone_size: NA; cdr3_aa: ASAPGSSYNSPLH
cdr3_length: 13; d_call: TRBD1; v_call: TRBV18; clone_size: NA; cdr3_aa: ASSPRTGESYEQF
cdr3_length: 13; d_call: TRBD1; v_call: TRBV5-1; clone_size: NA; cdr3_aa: ASSIQQGPHNEQF
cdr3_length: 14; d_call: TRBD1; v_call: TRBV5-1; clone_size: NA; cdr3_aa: ASSQNQGAGAGKLF
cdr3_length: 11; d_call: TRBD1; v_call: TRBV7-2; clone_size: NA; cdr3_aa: ASSLKQGVGYT
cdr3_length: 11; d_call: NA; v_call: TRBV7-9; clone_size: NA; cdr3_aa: ASATAYQETQY
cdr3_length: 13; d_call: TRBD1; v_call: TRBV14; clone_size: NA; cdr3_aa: ASSPTGGTNTEAF
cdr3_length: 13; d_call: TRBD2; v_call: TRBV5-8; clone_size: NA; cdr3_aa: ASSRSGGRDNEQF
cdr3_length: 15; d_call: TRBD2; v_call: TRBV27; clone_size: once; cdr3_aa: ASSLPTGTSGRNEQF
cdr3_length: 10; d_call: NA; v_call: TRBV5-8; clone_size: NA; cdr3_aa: ASSLVGVGYT
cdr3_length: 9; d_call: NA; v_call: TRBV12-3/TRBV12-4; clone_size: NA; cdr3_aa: ASSGGVGYT
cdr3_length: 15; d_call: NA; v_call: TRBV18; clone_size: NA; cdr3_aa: ASSPLNSVSYNSPLH
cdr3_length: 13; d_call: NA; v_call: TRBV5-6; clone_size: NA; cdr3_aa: ASQTGTPRRGELF
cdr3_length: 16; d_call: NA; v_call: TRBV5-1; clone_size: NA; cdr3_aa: ASSSFSGGRTSNTEAF
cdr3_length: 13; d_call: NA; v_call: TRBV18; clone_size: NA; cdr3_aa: ASSPEFSYDREAF
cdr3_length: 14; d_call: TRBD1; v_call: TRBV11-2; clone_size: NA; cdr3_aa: ASSLDGTGGTQPQH
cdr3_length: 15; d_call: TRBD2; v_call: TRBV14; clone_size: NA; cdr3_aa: ASSQGEGSGIYNEQF
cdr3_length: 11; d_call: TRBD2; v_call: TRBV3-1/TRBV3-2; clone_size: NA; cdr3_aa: ASSPGTSYEQY
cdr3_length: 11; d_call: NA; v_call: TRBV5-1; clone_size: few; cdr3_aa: ASSLGRNTEAF
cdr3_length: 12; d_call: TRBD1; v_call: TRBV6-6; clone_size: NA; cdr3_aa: ASRPTGYTGELF
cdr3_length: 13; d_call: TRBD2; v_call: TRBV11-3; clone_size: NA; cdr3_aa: ASSRSGTSTDTQY
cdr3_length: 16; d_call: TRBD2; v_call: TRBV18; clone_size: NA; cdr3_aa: ASSPLGAGGLSYNEQF
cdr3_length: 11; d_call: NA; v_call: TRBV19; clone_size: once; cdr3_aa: ASSISDTQPQH
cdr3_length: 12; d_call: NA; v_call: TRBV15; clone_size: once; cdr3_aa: ATSRGAGNQPQH
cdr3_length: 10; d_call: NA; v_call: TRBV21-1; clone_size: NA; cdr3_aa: ASSNRGQPQH
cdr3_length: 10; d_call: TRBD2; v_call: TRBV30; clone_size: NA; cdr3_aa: AWSLGRDEQF
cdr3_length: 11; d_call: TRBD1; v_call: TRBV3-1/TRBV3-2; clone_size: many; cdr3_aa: ASSPDRGNTIY
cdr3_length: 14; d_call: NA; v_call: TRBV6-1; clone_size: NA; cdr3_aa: ASSEKSLALSGELF
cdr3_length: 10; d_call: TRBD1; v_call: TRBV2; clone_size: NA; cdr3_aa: ASRTGIGELF
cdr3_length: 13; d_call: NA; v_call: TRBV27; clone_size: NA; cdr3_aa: ASSPIGGAADTQY
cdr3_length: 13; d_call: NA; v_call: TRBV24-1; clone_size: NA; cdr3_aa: ATSTRTSSTDTQY
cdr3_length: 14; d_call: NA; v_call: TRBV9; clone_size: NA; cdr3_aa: ASSTYEPLGGETQY
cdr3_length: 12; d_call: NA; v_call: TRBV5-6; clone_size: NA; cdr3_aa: ASSLEGQIYGYT
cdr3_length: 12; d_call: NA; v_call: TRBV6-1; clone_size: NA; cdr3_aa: ASSELTEPQPQH
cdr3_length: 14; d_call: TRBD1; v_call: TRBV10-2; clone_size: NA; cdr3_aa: ASSDRDRGYNSPLH
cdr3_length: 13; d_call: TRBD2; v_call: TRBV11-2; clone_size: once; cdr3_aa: ASSFTSGAHNEQF
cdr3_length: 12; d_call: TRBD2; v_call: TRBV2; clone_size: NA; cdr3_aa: ASRLAGGDYEQY
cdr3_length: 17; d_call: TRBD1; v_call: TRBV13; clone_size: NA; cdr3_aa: ASSLSSAFRTGDSKTQY
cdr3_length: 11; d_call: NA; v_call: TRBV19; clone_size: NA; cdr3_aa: ASRKTGKPGYT
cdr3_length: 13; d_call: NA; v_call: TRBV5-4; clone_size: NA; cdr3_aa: ASSLAAGRVAEAF
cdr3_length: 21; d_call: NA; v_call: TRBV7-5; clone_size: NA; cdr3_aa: ARSLNRRPRTSLKGSGANVLT
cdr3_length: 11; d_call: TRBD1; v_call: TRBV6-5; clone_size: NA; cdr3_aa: ASRGTEGNTIY
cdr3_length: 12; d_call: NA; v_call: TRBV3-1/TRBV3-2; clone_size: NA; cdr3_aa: ASSRRGNGYEQY
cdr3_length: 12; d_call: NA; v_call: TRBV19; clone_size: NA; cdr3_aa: ASSLMRGLYTQY